What follows is one TCR beta chain and its context. Antigen specificity is unknown. The study made its TCR cDNA through 5'RACE template switching. That step introduced a universal primer site along with UMIs. TCRdb re-derived calls from the 5' RACE reads in MiXCR, one entry per CDR3 protein. The data show under 550,000 distinct CDR3 sequences, 20% to 25% seen once. This specimen belongs to a study of T cells after yellow fever vaccination. Whole-study results and caveats: A small share of clonotypes appeared in both CD4 and CD8 compartments. Once the booster was given, most primary-vaccination clones reappeared, at roughly 96% for CD4 and approximately 88% for CD8. The study found a weaker secondary response that peaked faster, day 5 versus 15.

In germline, CDR1 is SNHLY, CDR2 FYNNEI. The V and J ends lost 5 bases and 6 bases respectively, with 13 bases between them. The length of the CDR3 is 13 residues. The chain is built from TRBV2 and TRBJ1-1, with TRBD1 as a possible D gene (6 bases). The material sequenced was PBMCs, taken roughly 20 days after the first yellow fever vaccination. This clonotype was sampled from a man aged 18 to 30 who received the YFV17D yellow fever vaccine. The CDR3 DNA reads TGTGCCAGCAGTTCAACAGGGTTCCCTGAAGCTTTCTTT. Protein: CASSSTGFPEAFF. The whole variable domain, filled in from reference TRBV2 and TRBJ1-1, reads EPEVTQTPSHQVTQMGQEVILRCVPISNHLYFYWYRQILGQKVEFLVSFYNNEISEKSEIFDDQFSVERPDGSNFTLKIRSTKLEDSAMYFCASSSTGFPEAFFGQGTRLTVV.